Listed below are T cell receptor beta chains from one sample, sequenced in a study of cytomegalovirus exposure and HLA in healthy donors. Produced via immunoSEQ multiplex PCR; TCRdb's table is partial and in-frame only. Here the sample spans approximately 270,000 clones, around 91% being singletons. Sequences were obtained from PBMCs. The source is a woman under 30 in good health and CMV-seronegative. The CDR3 runs from the conserved cysteine through the conserved F or W. A D gene is named only where the DNA matches it firmly. The size entry is marked missing in some rows and otherwise reads once, few, many or a size class.

TRBJ1-5 TRBD1 TRBV30 - CAWGTENSNQPQHF TGTGCCTGGGGGACAGAAAATAGCAATCAGCCCCAGCATTTT
TRBJ1-1 - TRBV19 once CATEDRLTEAFF TGTGCCACCGAAGACAGGCTAACTGAAGCTTTCTTT
TRBJ1-2 - TRBV10-3 once CAISESRTGNYYGYTF TGTGCCATCAGTGAGTCGCGAACAGGGAACTACTATGGCTACACCTTC
TRBJ2-6 - TRBV7-9 - CASSHTSPGTGANVLTF TGTGCCAGCAGCCATACCAGCCCAGGGACTGGGGCCAACGTCCTGACTTTC
TRBJ2-1 TRBD1 TRBV11-2 - CASSLSPGGTYEQFF TGTGCCAGCAGCTTATCTCCAGGGGGCACGTATGAGCAGTTCTTC
TRBJ2-3 TRBD1 TRBV27 - CASRVFDRVSTDTQYF TGTGCCAGCAGGGTCTTTGACAGGGTCAGCACAGATACGCAGTATTTT
TRBJ1-2 - TRBV19 few CASSTGGESNYGYTF TGTGCCAGTAGTACGGGAGGGGAGTCGAACTATGGCTACACCTTC
TRBJ1-2 TRBD1 TRBV29-1 few CSDGTGTYGYTF TGCAGCGACGGGACAGGGACGTATGGCTACACCTTC
TRBJ1-1 - TRBV7-3 once CASSLTGATEAFF TGTGCCAGCAGCTTAACGGGAGCTACTGAAGCTTTCTTT
TRBJ2-3 - TRBV30 - CAWRLAASGDTQYF TGTGCCTGGAGGTTAGCGGCCAGCGGAGATACGCAGTATTTT
TRBJ1-5 - TRBV27 - CASSLSSRFNQPQHF TGTGCCAGCAGTTTATCATCGAGGTTCAATCAGCCCCAGCATTTT
TRBJ1-6 TRBD1 TRBV27 - CASSFLPKGASTGSPLHF TGTGCCAGCAGTTTCCTCCCAAAGGGGGCGTCAACTGGTTCACCCCTCCACTTT
TRBJ1-2 TRBD1 TRBV5-1 - CASSLGAGGSNGYTF TGCGCCAGCAGCTTGGGGGCAGGGGGTTCGAATGGCTACACCTTC
TRBJ1-6 - TRBV21-1 - CASSKAAGQGNSPLHF TGTGCCAGCAGCAAAGCAGCAGGACAGGGGAATTCACCCCTCCACTTT
TRBJ1-2 TRBD1 TRBV14 - CASSGVVGQEGSRLGYGYTF TGTGCCAGCAGCGGGGTCGTAGGACAGGAGGGATCTCGACTCGGGTATGGCTACACCTTC
TRBJ1-1 - TRBV5-1 - CASSSTDTEAFF TGCGCCAGCAGCTCTACAGACACTGAAGCTTTCTTT
TRBJ2-5 - TRBV2 - CASSEVMEETQYF TGTGCCAGCAGTGAAGTTATGGAGGAGACCCAGTACTTC
TRBJ2-1 TRBD2 TRBV13 - CASSLVNSGEQFF TGTGCCAGCAGCTTAGTAAATAGCGGGGAGCAGTTCTTC
TRBJ2-2 TRBD2 TRBV28 - CASSLFLPITSGGTKAGELFF TGTGCCAGCAGTTTATTTCTACCGATTACTAGCGGGGGGACGAAAGCCGGGGAGCTGTTTTTT
TRBJ2-7 - TRBV5-6 - CASSLGASTYEQYF TGTGCCAGCAGCTTGGGGGCCAGTACCTACGAGCAGTACTTC
TRBJ2-2 TRBD1 TRBV5-1 - CASSPGQGANTGELFF TGCGCCAGCAGCCCGGGACAGGGGGCAAACACCGGGGAGCTGTTTTTT
TRBJ2-5 - TRBV28 once CASSPGLKETQYF TGTGCCAGCAGTCCGGGACTCAAAGAGACCCAGTACTTC
TRBJ1-6 - TRBV5-1 - CASSQIGVGNSPLHF TGCGCCAGCAGTCAGATAGGGGTTGGGAATTCACCCCTCCACTTT
TRBJ2-1 TRBD1 TRBV28 - CASSSGQGVRSQFF TGTGCCAGCAGTTCGGGACAGGGGGTTAGGTCACAGTTCTTC
TRBJ2-2 - TRBV7-6 - CASSWGGTRELFF TGTGCCAGCAGCTGGGGCGGGACGAGGGAGCTGTTTTTT
TRBJ1-1 TRBD1 TRBV6-6 - CASKQGAFRMNTEAFF TGTGCCAGCAAACAGGGGGCCTTTCGCATGAACACTGAAGCTTTCTTT
TRBJ1-1 - TRBV7-9 - CASSLRTGNTEAFF TGTGCCAGCAGCTTGCGAACAGGGAACACTGAAGCTTTCTTT
TRBJ1-1 TRBD1 TRBV27 - CASSATTGGGTEAFF TGTGCCAGCAGTGCTACGACAGGGGGGGGCACTGAAGCTTTCTTT
TRBJ2-3 TRBD2 TRBV7-6 - CASSPREGGGTDTQYF TGTGCCAGCAGCCCACGGGAGGGGGGCGGCACAGATACGCAGTATTTT
TRBJ2-5 TRBD2 TRBV5-4 - CASSWGLAGGTQETQYF TGTGCCAGCAGCTGGGGACTAGCGGGGGGAACACAAGAGACCCAGTACTTC
TRBJ1-2 - TRBV5-1 - CASSLATGYGYGYTF TGCGCCAGCAGCTTGGCCACAGGGTACGGCTATGGCTACACCTTC
TRBJ2-1 TRBD1 TRBV7-9 - CASSPRTGGPEQFF TGTGCCAGCAGCCCCCGGACAGGGGGCCCTGAGCAGTTCTTC
TRBJ1-1 - TRBV6-1 - CASRVGGLDTEAFF TGTGCCAGCAGGGTGGGGGGATTGGACACTGAAGCTTTCTTT
TRBJ1-2 - TRBV27 few CASSEQGYGYTF TGTGCCAGCAGTGAACAGGGATATGGCTACACCTTC
TRBJ2-2 - TRBV13 - CASSSNPSPANTGELFF TGTGCCAGCAGCTCCAACCCTAGCCCCGCGAACACCGGGGAGCTGTTTTTT
TRBJ2-7 - TRBV7-9 - CASSPGHSYEQYF TGTGCCAGCAGCCCGGGTCACTCCTACGAGCAGTACTTC
TRBJ2-7 TRBD2 TRBV7-2 - CASSSISGRTTYEQYF TGTGCCAGCAGCTCCATTAGCGGGCGTACCACCTACGAGCAGTACTTC
TRBJ1-5 TRBD1 TRBV4-1 once CASSQVQGAYQPQHF TGCGCCAGCAGCCAAGTACAGGGGGCATATCAGCCCCAGCATTTT
TRBJ2-3 TRBD1 TRBV6-1 - CASSGKDRGTDTQYF TGTGCCAGCAGTGGGAAGGACAGGGGAACAGATACGCAGTATTTT